The sequence of this TCR beta chain was determined in a study of Graves' ophthalmopathy and Graves' hyperthyroidism. Whole-study findings and limits: Blood also harbored most expanded thyroid clonotypes above 0.001 frequency.

Beta-chain TCR CDR3 regions were amplified from RNA transcripts. HTBI primers were used in a first-round RT-PCR, which preceded a second-round multiplex PCR. Each CDR3 protein is one row after TCRdb ran MiXCR on the multiplex PCR reads. Of about 740,000 distinct CDR3 sequences in the sample, roughly 40% are singletons; the top ten hold 44%. Diagnosis relied on clinical symptoms, serum thyroxine, TRAb, thyroid ultrasound and orbital computed tomography. A remark on this clonotype: Its antigen is undetermined. One junction end does not reproduce the germline sequence, and a read error may be involved.

Germline-derived CDR1 and CDR2 are KGHDR and SFDVKD. The CDR3 has 14 amino acids. The specimen sequenced was peripheral blood. V gene TRBV24-1 combines with J gene TRBJ1-4; no clear D. The sequence came from an adult man with Graves' ophthalmopathy. CDR3 sequence reads: CASSLGGYEEKLFF. The CDR3 nucleotides are TGTGCCAGCAGTTTAGGCGGGTACGAAGAAAAACTGTTTTTT.